The rows below give T cell receptor beta chains drawn from one sample of a study of blood T cells in healthy people across ages. Each CDR3 protein is one row after TCRdb ran MiXCR on the 5' RACE reads. The table has around 1,500,000 distinct CDR3 sequences, over 25% seen once. Input material: blood. These receptors were obtained from a woman in her thirties in good health. Each CDR3 is given with its conserved first and last residue. A D gene is named only where the DNA matches it firmly. Size values are once, few and many counts, or a class for expanded clones, and some rows have none.

TRBJ2-3 | many | - | TRBV6-5 | CASSYARGYTQYF | TGTGCCAGCAGTTACGCCCGGGGGTATACGCAGTATTTT
TRBJ2-1 | - | - | TRBV6-7 | CASSVEAAVDNEQFF | TGTGCCAGCAGTGTGGAGGCGGCGGTAGACAATGAGCAGTTCTTC
TRBJ2-3 | - | TRBD1 | TRBV27 | CASSLLGGLPDTQYF | TGTGCCAGCAGTTTGTTAGGGGGCTTGCCAGATACGCAGTATTTT
TRBJ1-4 | - | - | TRBV29-1 | CSVLGGSGNEKLFF | TGCAGCGTTCTGGGGGGGAGTGGTAATGAAAAACTGTTTTTT
TRBJ2-7 | - | - | TRBV10-3 | CAISEPYWGSYEQYF | TGTGCCATCAGTGAGCCTTACTGGGGCAGCTACGAGCAGTACTTC
TRBJ2-3 | - | - | TRBV11-3 | CASSSGAVGTSQYF | TGTGCCAGCAGCTCGGGGGCAGTGGGAACTTCGCAGTATTTT
TRBJ1-3 | - | - | TRBV6-2/TRBV6-3 | CASSYTPGRTSGNTIYF | TGTGCCAGCAGTTACACCCCAGGACGGACCTCTGGAAACACCATATATTTT
TRBJ2-6 | many | - | TRBV27 | CASSLIAPGANVLTF | TGTGCCAGCAGTTTAATTGCTCCTGGGGCCAACGTCCTGACTTTC
TRBJ2-4 | many | TRBD2 | TRBV25-1 | CASSEGGGRGNIQYF | TGTGCCAGCAGTGAAGGGGGGGGTCGTGGGAACATTCAGTACTTC
TRBJ2-1 | few | TRBD2 | TRBV6-5 | CASSVSGGAVGEQFF | TGTGCCAGCAGTGTTAGCGGGGGGGCGGTTGGTGAGCAGTTCTTC
TRBJ2-1 | - | - | TRBV12-5 | CASGPNSRNEQFF | TGTGCTAGTGGACCCAACAGTAGAAATGAGCAGTTCTTC
TRBJ1-6 | many | - | TRBV15 | CATSSRRGNSPLHF | TGTGCCACCAGCAGCCGCAGGGGAAATTCACCCCTCCACTTT
TRBJ1-5 | - | - | TRBV18 | CASSPRSDQPQHF | TGTGCCAGCTCACCACGTTCAGACCAGCCCCAGCATTTT
TRBJ2-7 | - | TRBD1 | TRBV9 | CASSEDRGTTNEQYF | TGTGCCAGCAGCGAGGACAGGGGTACTACTAACGAGCAGTACTTC
TRBJ2-5 | few | - | TRBV11-2 | CASSLLIGQETQYF | TGTGCCAGCAGCCTCTTGATAGGCCAAGAGACCCAGTACTTC
TRBJ2-3 | - | - | TRBV24-1 | CATSASWGASGTDTQYF | TGTGCCACCAGTGCCTCCTGGGGGGCTAGCGGCACAGATACGCAGTATTTT
TRBJ2-5 | - | TRBD2 | TRBV5-4 | CASTLTLAGQETQYF | TGTGCCAGCACCCTAACCCTAGCGGGTCAAGAGACCCAGTACTTC
TRBJ2-1 | few | TRBD1 | TRBV7-8 | CASSLVRTGVNEQFF | TGTGCCAGCAGCTTAGTGAGGACAGGGGTCAATGAGCAGTTCTTC
TRBJ2-2 | - | TRBD2 | TRBV20-1 | CSASVSGRRDGELFF | TGCAGTGCTAGTGTGAGCGGGAGAAGGGACGGGGAGCTGTTTTTT
TRBJ1-5 | - | - | TRBV11-2 | CASSLNPTGRGNQPQHF | TGTGCCAGCAGCTTAAACCCGACAGGTCGAGGGAATCAGCCCCAGCATTTT
TRBJ2-7 | many | - | TRBV24-1 | CATSDPRDTTYEQYF | TGTGCCACCAGTGATCCCCGGGACACAACCTACGAGCAGTACTTC
TRBJ2-1 | - | - | TRBV9 | CASSVGVATYNEQFF | TGTGCCAGCAGCGTAGGGGTCGCGACTTACAATGAGCAGTTCTTC
TRBJ2-7 | many | - | TRBV28 | CASSPFNYEQYF | TGTGCCAGCAGTCCCTTCAACTACGAGCAGTACTTC
TRBJ2-3 | few | - | TRBV20-1 | CSASGTSTDTQYF | TGCAGTGCTTCCGGGACTAGCACAGATACGCAGTATTTT
TRBJ2-3 | few | TRBD2 | TRBV28 | CASSFSVTSGGDTDTQYF | TGTGCCAGCAGCTTCTCCGTGACTAGCGGGGGGGACACAGATACGCAGTATTTT
TRBJ2-3 | - | TRBD1 | TRBV2 | CAKLGQFTDTQYF | TGTGCCAAGCTGGGACAGTTCACAGATACGCAGTATTTT
TRBJ2-3 | - | - | TRBV5-1 | CASRLGSSDRADTQYF | TGCGCCAGCAGATTGGGAAGCAGTGATCGAGCAGATACGCAGTATTTT
TRBJ2-5 | - | - | TRBV10-3 | CAIRESIQGETQYF | TGTGCCATCAGGGAGTCGATCCAGGGTGAGACCCAGTACTTC
TRBJ2-1 | - | TRBD2 | TRBV18 | CASSPVAGGGHEQFF | TGTGCCAGCTCACCCGTAGCGGGGGGAGGCCATGAGCAGTTCTTC
TRBJ2-2 | few | - | TRBV2 | CAGDLGLLTGELFF | TGTGCCGGGGATTTAGGACTGCTGACCGGGGAGCTGTTTTTT
TRBJ2-3 | many | - | TRBV7-3 | CASSSTGSDTQYF | TGTGCCAGCAGCTCTACGGGGTCAGATACGCAGTATTTT
TRBJ2-2 | - | TRBD1 | TRBV11-2 | CASSTNRGPNTGELFF | TGTGCCAGCAGCACTAACAGGGGCCCCAACACCGGGGAGCTGTTTTTT
TRBJ2-2 | - | TRBD1 | TRBV24-1 | CATSDADRGPTGELFF | TGTGCCACCAGTGACGCGGACAGGGGTCCAACCGGGGAGCTGTTTTTT
TRBJ2-6 | - | TRBD1 | TRBV19 | CASSIRGAGGASGANVLTF | TGTGCCAGTAGTATAAGGGGTGCAGGGGGCGCATCTGGGGCCAACGTCCTGACTTTC
TRBJ1-6 | few | - | TRBV5-1 | CASSSGSINSPLHF | TGCGCCAGCAGCTCCGGGTCCATTAATTCACCCCTCCACTTT
TRBJ2-7 | - | TRBD1 | TRBV18 | CASSPSRGTYEQYF | TGTGCCAGCTCACCATCCAGGGGGACCTACGAGCAGTACTTC
TRBJ2-7 | - | TRBD2 | TRBV20-1 | CSAALSGRASYEQYF | TGCAGTGCTGCCCTTAGTGGGAGGGCCTCCTACGAGCAGTACTTC
TRBJ2-7 | few | TRBD2 | TRBV4-1 | CASSQELAGPKYSYEQYF | TGCGCCAGCAGCCAAGAACTAGCGGGGCCGAAATACTCCTACGAGCAGTACTTC
TRBJ2-7 | few | TRBD2 | TRBV9 | CASSVGGLATYNEQYF | TGTGCCAGCAGCGTAGGTGGACTAGCGACCTACAATGAGCAGTACTTC
TRBJ2-1 | - | - | TRBV7-2 | CASSLTWVSSCNEQFF | TGTGCCAGCAGCTTAACCTGGGTAAGCTCCTGCAATGAGCAGTTCTTC
TRBJ2-5 | many | - | TRBV7-9 | CASSFTRTVQETQYF | TGTGCCAGCAGCTTTACCAGGACAGTACAAGAGACCCAGTACTTC
TRBJ2-7 | - | - | TRBV7-6 | CASSAGHPPEQYF | TGTGCCAGCAGCGCGGGTCATCCCCCGGAGCAGTACTTC
TRBJ2-4 | few | - | TRBV15 | CATSRESGGQYF | TGTGCCACCAGCCGGGAAAGTGGAGGGCAGTACTTC
TRBJ1-5 | - | - | TRBV12-3/TRBV12-4 | CASSFTGRNQPQHF | TGTGCCAGCAGTTTCACGGGGAGGAATCAGCCCCAGCATTTT
TRBJ2-1 | - | TRBD2 | TRBV3-1 | CASSPLGGTGEQFF | TGTGCCAGCAGCCCCCTCGGGGGGACTGGAGAGCAGTTCTTC
TRBJ2-5 | - | TRBD2 | TRBV5-1 | CASSATSGTQETQYF | TGCGCCAGCAGCGCAACTAGCGGGACACAAGAGACCCAGTACTTC
TRBJ1-5 | - | - | TRBV21-1 | CASSKGDIQPQHF | TGTGCCAGCAGCAAAGGGGACATTCAGCCCCAGCATTTT
TRBJ2-7 | few | - | TRBV20-1 | CSASTGTGYEQYF | TGCAGTGCTAGTACAGGGACGGGATACGAGCAGTACTTC
TRBJ1-2 | few | TRBD1 | TRBV19 | CASAGTGGAGGYTF | TGTGCCAGTGCCGGGACAGGGGGCGCCGGGGGCTACACCTTC
TRBJ1-2 | many | - | TRBV6-5 | CASKRDGGYGYTF | TGTGCCAGCAAACGGGACGGAGGCTATGGCTACACCTTC
TRBJ2-1 | - | - | TRBV24-1 | CATSPDQATGSREQFF | TGTGCCACCAGTCCGGATCAGGCGACAGGCAGCCGTGAGCAGTTCTTC
TRBJ2-6 | many | - | TRBV20-1 | CSAPTGPGANVLTF | TGCAGTGCGCCCACAGGGCCTGGGGCCAACGTCCTGACTTTC
TRBJ2-1 | - | - | TRBV5-1 | CASSLFSRNEQFF | TGCGCCAGCAGCTTGTTTAGCCGCAATGAGCAGTTCTTC